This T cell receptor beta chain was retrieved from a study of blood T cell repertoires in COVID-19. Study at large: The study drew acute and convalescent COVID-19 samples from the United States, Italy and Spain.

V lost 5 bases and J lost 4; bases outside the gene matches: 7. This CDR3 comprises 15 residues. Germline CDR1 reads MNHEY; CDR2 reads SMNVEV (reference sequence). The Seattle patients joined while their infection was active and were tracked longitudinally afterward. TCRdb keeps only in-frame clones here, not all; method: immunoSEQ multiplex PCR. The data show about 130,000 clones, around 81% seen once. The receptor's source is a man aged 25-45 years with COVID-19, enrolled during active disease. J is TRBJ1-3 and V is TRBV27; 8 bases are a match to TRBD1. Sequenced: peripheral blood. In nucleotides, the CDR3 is TGTGCCAGCAGTCCGGACAGGGACAGGGGAAACACCATATATTTT. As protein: CASSPDRDRGNTIYF.